A single sample gave rise to the 32 T cell receptor beta chains below, sequenced in a study of T cell responses to AZD1222 COVID-19 vaccine. Produced via immunoSEQ multiplex PCR; TCRdb's table is partial and in-frame only. In the table there are roughly 150,000 clones, under 95% of which are singletons. The input for sequencing was peripheral blood, taken on day 0 of AZD1222 vaccination. These receptors originate from an adult in good health.

The gene calls are TRBV27 and TRBJ2-7; 8 bases line up with TRBD2. This CDR3 comprises 16 residues. The germline gives CDR1 MNHEY, CDR2 SMNVEV (reference sequence). V lost 3 bases and J lost 2; bases outside the gene matches: 9. For the CDR3, the DNA is TGTGCCAGCAGTTTTACTAGCGGAGGGGTGGCCTACGAGCAGTACTTC. Translation: CASSFTSGGVAYEQYF.

The gene calls are TRBV2 and TRBJ2-3; D may match TRBD1 or TRBD2 (5 bases each). The length of the CDR3 is 14 residues. Per the germline V gene, CDR1 is SNHLY and CDR2 is FYNNEI. The germline V and J ends were trimmed by 7 bases and 14 bases, with 25 bases remaining between them. CDR3 region: CASTTGTSSLRLYF. The CDR3 DNA reads TGTGCCAGCACCACCGGGACCTCGTCTTTGAGGCTGTATTTT.

In this sample, this clone turned up once. The chain uses TRBV9 and TRBJ2-1; no firm D call. The CDR3 contains 16 residues. Trimming cost V 0 bases and J 8 bases, with 18 bases left between them. Germline V gives CDR1 SGDLS, CDR2 YYNGEE. In nucleotides, the CDR3 is TGTGCCAGCAGCGTAGAGGGTAGCCCTCAACCATATGAGCAGTTCTTC. Translated, it gives CASSVEGSPQPYEQFF.

This chain joins TRBV7-9 and TRBJ2-3; D uncertain. The CDR3 runs to 14 residues. V was clipped by 6 bases and J by 2 bases, with 12 bases between them. Per germline, CDR1 SEHNR and CDR2 FQNEAQ (reference sequence). CDR3 sequence: CASRRLGDTDTQYF. In DNA form, the CDR3 reads TGTGCCAGCAGGCGACTTGGCGACACAGATACGCAGTATTTT.

As concerns this clone: This CDR3 is also generated by other DNA sequences in the sample. This sequence joins TRBV12-3 or TRBV12-4 and TRBJ2-5; a weak D match, TRBD1 (5 bases). With 2 bases removed from V and 5 bases from J, the gap between germline ends came to 9 bases. CDR3 length equals 13 residues. For the CDR3, the DNA is TGTGCCAGCAGTTTAAGGGGTGGTGAGACCCAGTACTTC. Translating gives CASSLRGGETQYF.

The chain carries TRBV7-3 and TRBJ2-3; weak D call: TRBD2 (6 bases). CDR1 SGHTA and CDR2 FQGTGA come from the germline V gene. The germline V and J ends were trimmed by 5 bases and 5 bases, with 17 bases remaining between them. This CDR3 is 15 amino acids long. The CDR3 sequence: CASSPFPGEIDTQYF. Written as DNA, the CDR3 is TGTGCCAGCAGCCCGTTTCCGGGAGAAATAGATACGCAGTATTTT.

The chain uses TRBV27 and TRBJ2-5; TRBD2 matches at 8 bases. Looked up from germline, CDR1 is MNHEY and CDR2 is SMNVEV (reference sequence). V lost 3 bases, J lost 4 bases, and 10 bases stayed unmatched. The CDR3 runs to 16 residues. The CDR3 protein is CASSLVGAGVAETQYF. The CDR3 nucleotides read TGTGCCAGCAGTTTGGTTGGAGCGGGAGTAGCAGAGACCCAGTACTTC.

As DNA, the CDR3 is TGCGCCAGCAGCTCTACATGGGTCACGGACGAGCAGTACTTC. Amino acid sequence: CASSSTWVTDEQYF. J is TRBJ2-7 and V is TRBV5-1, with unresolved D. V was clipped by 3 bases and J by 5 bases, with 15 bases between them. The germline CDR1 and CDR2 sequences are SGHRS and YFSETQ. The CDR3 is 14 amino acids.

This chain connects TRBV19 to TRBJ1-1, with 11 positions matching TRBD1. V was clipped by 4 bases and J by 11 bases; unmatched bases: 12. The CDR3 contains 15 residues. From germline, CDR1 is LNHDA and CDR2 SQIVND (reference sequence). The CDR3 spells CASSRNIGQGADAFF. The CDR3 DNA follows: TGTGCCAGTAGTAGGAATATAGGACAGGGGGCCGACGCTTTCTTT. Full variable domain (rest looked up from reference TRBV19 and TRBJ1-1): DGGITQSPKYLFRKEGQNVTLSCEQNLNHDAMYWYRQDPGQGLRLIYYSQIVNDFQKGDIAEGYSVSREKKESFPLTVTSAQKNPTAFYLCASSRNIGQGADAFFGQGTRLTVV.

The chain combines TRBV4-2 with TRBJ1-1, with D maybe TRBD1 (5 bases). V was pared by 7 bases and J by 10 bases, with 22 bases between. Germline assignment: CDR1 LGHNA and CDR2 YNFKEQ. This CDR3 has 14 residues. CDR3 protein: CASTTPDSGNRAFF. The DNA of the CDR3 is TGTGCCAGCACCACTCCCGACAGCGGAAATAGAGCTTTCTTT.

With regard to this clone: The sample holds other DNA sequences that translate to the same CDR3. The rearrangement joins TRBV5-4 to TRBJ2-1; no definite D call. Germline V gives CDR1 SGHNT, CDR2 YYREEE (reference sequence). V dropped 1 base and J dropped 4 bases, with 3 bases sitting between them. CDR3 length: 12 residues. Here the CDR3 reads CASSLSYNEQFF. The CDR3 coding sequence is TGTGCCAGCAGCTTGAGTTACAATGAGCAGTTCTTC.

The CDR3 sequence is CASSPNRVGYTF. The CDR3 nucleotides read TGTGCCAGCAGCCCAAACAGGGTTGGCTACACCTTC. The chain couples TRBV28 to TRBJ1-2; tentatively, D is TRBD1 (6 bases). The CDR3 consists of 12 residues. The germline V gene has CDR1 MDHEN and CDR2 SYDVKM. Trimming cost V 6 bases and J 7 bases, with 12 bases left between them.

The rearrangement joins TRBV2 to TRBJ1-4; 8 bases map to TRBD1. The V gene's germline CDR1 is SNHLY and CDR2 FYNNEI. This CDR3 contains 14 residues. V shed 5 bases, J shed 7 bases, and the junction held 6 bases outside the gene matches. The CDR3 loop reads CASSRTGWVEKLFF. The CDR3, as DNA: TGTGCCAGCAGTCGGACAGGGTGGGTTGAAAAACTGTTTTTT.

The rearrangement uses TRBV6-5 and TRBJ1-2; 9 nucleotides match TRBD1. This CDR3 is built from 14 residues. CDR1 is MNHEY and CDR2 is SVGAGI in the germline V gene. V lost 8 bases, J lost 5 bases, and 9 bases stayed unmatched. CDR3 amino acids: CASRRDRVKYGYTF. CDR3 coding DNA: TGTGCCAGCCGCCGGGACAGGGTTAAGTATGGCTACACCTTC.

This clone was counted once. The chain couples TRBV28 to TRBJ1-2; unclear D gene. Trimming stripped 2 bases from V and 3 bases from J, with 13 bases between. The CDR3 runs to 15 residues. Germline V gives CDR1 MDHEN, CDR2 SYDVKM. This CDR3 reads CASSLRAVDHYGYTF. The CDR3 DNA is TGTGCCAGCAGTTTACGGGCAGTGGATCACTATGGCTACACCTTC.

V usage is TRBV5-1 and J usage is TRBJ1-1; possibly TRBD1 for D (6 bases). Looked up from germline, CDR1 is SGHRS and CDR2 is YFSETQ. Trimming took 6 bases from V and 0 from J, leaving 18 bases between them. This CDR3 is built from 16 residues. CDR3 bases: TGCGCCAGCAAGCACAGGGCTGGACCTTTGAACACTGAAGCTTTCTTT. Encoded protein: CASKHRAGPLNTEAFF.

This clone was counted a single time. The chain has TRBV19 and TRBJ2-1; 10 bases agree with TRBD2. This CDR3 has 15 amino acids. CDR1 and CDR2 (germline): LNHDA, SQIVND (reference sequence). J gave up 6 bases and V 9 bases, and 11 bases lay outside the gene matches. CDR3 in amino acids: CASKNGASGSNEQFF. The CDR3 DNA follows: TGTGCCAGCAAAAACGGGGCTAGCGGGAGCAATGAGCAGTTCTTC.

For this clone: Compared with germline, one end of the junction differs, possibly owing to a read error. The chain has TRBV20-1 and TRBJ1-5; D perhaps matches TRBD1 (6 bases). The CDR3 runs 11 residues. Germline loops: CDR1 DFQATT, CDR2 SNEGSKA (reference sequence). The CDR3 spells CSARVGGGWCF. As DNA, the CDR3 is TGCAGTGCTAGAGTTGGGGGGGGCTGGTGTTTT.

This clone appeared a single time. The rearrangement links TRBV19 to TRBJ1-1; possible D gene TRBD1, 5 bases. V was clipped by 5 bases and J by 1 base, with 14 bases between them. There are 15 residues in the CDR3. The germline V gene encodes CDR1 LNHDA and CDR2 SQIVND (reference sequence). The CDR3: CASSAAGPQNTEAFF. CDR3 DNA sequence: TGTGCCAGTAGTGCAGCGGGACCGCAGAACACTGAAGCTTTCTTT.

V is TRBV5-1 and J is TRBJ2-2; 8 positions match TRBD1. The germline gives CDR1 SGHRS, CDR2 YFSETQ. The V segment lost 0 bases and the J segment 0 bases; nucleotides outside the gene matches: 1. The CDR3 is 16 amino acids. CDR3 amino acids: CASSLEGQANTGELFF. DNA for the CDR3: TGCGCCAGCAGCTTGGAGGGACAGGCGAACACCGGGGAGCTGTTTTTT.

The genes are TRBV6-2 or TRBV6-3 and TRBJ2-1; 9 bases agree with TRBD2. The germline CDR1 and CDR2 sequences are MNHEY and SVGEGT. J was trimmed by 3 bases and V by 6 bases; bases with no gene match: 3. This CDR3 has 14 amino acids. CDR3 nucleotide sequence: TGTGCCAGCAGCCCGACTAGCGGCTACAATGAGCAGTTCTTC. Translating it yields CASSPTSGYNEQFF.

The V and J genes are TRBV28 and TRBJ2-3, with a weak D call TRBD1 (5 bases). This CDR3 region has 14 residues. V dropped 5 bases and J dropped 6 bases, with 15 bases sitting between them. Germline assignment: CDR1 MDHEN and CDR2 SYDVKM. CDR3 amino acids: CASSLIAGPDTQYF. CDR3 DNA sequence: TGTGCCAGCAGTCTTATCGCAGGGCCTGATACGCAGTATTTT.

The V gene is TRBV6-7, the J gene TRBJ1-1; TRBD1 is a possible D gene (5 bases). TRBV6-7 is reported as an ORF; its role is uncertain. CDR3 size: 18 residues. V lost 0 bases, J lost 3 bases, and 20 bases lay in between. The CDR3 protein is CASSYSSPGGGCDTEAFF. DNA for the CDR3: TGTGCCAGCAGTTACTCGAGTCCGGGGGGAGGGTGCGACACTGAAGCTTTCTTT.

The J gene is TRBJ2-7, the V gene TRBV6-4; 13 positions match TRBD2. V was pared by 2 bases and J by 2 bases, with 3 bases of the junction left unmatched. Germline assignment: CDR1 MRHNA and CDR2 SNTAGT. The CDR3 totals 16 residues. The CDR3 nucleotides read TGTGCCAGCAGTGACCTGGGGACTAGCGGGACCTACGAGCAGTACTTC. It is translated as CASSDLGTSGTYEQYF.

V and J are TRBV7-2 and TRBJ2-7, with TRBD2 matching 7 bases. Germline loops: CDR1 SGHTA, CDR2 FQGNSA. The CDR3 runs to 15 residues. Unmatched junction bases numbered 11, after V lost 4 bases and J lost 5 bases. The CDR3 nucleotides read TGTGCCAGCAGCTCCTGGGGCGGGAGCAACGACGAGCAGTACTTC. This codes for CASSSWGGSNDEQYF.

V is TRBV7-9 and J is TRBJ1-1; D unclear. Trimming shortened V by 1 base and J by 0 bases, and 12 bases separated the two germline ends. The CDR3 runs to 16 residues. Germline CDR1 and CDR2: SEHNR and FQNEAQ (reference sequence). CDR3 DNA sequence: TGTGCCAGCAGCTTAGGGTACGGCAGATTGAACACTGAAGCTTTCTTT. Translation: CASSLGYGRLNTEAFF.

This chain connects TRBV11-2 to TRBJ2-1, with D uncertain. Germline V gives CDR1 SGHAT, CDR2 FQNNGV. This CDR3 has 12 amino acids. V lost 8 bases, J lost 3 bases, and 8 bases lay in between. CDR3 loop: CASGPDYNEQFF. DNA for the CDR3: TGTGCCAGCGGACCCGACTACAATGAGCAGTTCTTC.

The V and J genes are TRBV7-2 and TRBJ2-1; 9 nucleotides agree with TRBD1. The CDR3 runs to 16 residues. J lost 6 bases, V lost 1 base, and 7 bases had no gene match. Germline V gene data show CDR1 as SGHTA and CDR2 as FQGNSA. Written as DNA, the CDR3 is TGTGCCAGCAGCTTAGTGGGGACAGGGCCTATCAATGAGCAGTTCTTC. The encoded protein is CASSLVGTGPINEQFF. Full variable domain (outside the CDR3, taken from reference TRBV7-2 and TRBJ2-1): GAGVSQSPSNKVTEKGKDVELRCDPISGHTALYWYRQSLGQGLEFLIYFQGNSAPDKSGLPSDRFSAERTGGSVSTLTIQRTQQEDSAVYLCASSLVGTGPINEQFFGPGTRLTVL.

The J gene is TRBJ1-1, the V gene TRBV7-8, with D maybe TRBD1 (5 bases). The germline CDR1 and CDR2 sequences are SGHVS and FQNEAQ. Between the trimmed V and J ends, which lost 5 bases and 1 base, there was a span of 14 bases. This CDR3 contains 15 residues. CDR3 nucleotides: TGTGCCAGCAGCCCCGGGCAGGGACGGAACACTGAAGCTTTCTTT. Its translation: CASSPGQGRNTEAFF.

CDR3 DNA sequence: TGTGCCAGTCAGTCCGGGACAGGGGGTTACAATGAGCAGTTCTTC. It codes for CASQSGTGGYNEQFF. V gene TRBV19 combines with J gene TRBJ2-1; 11 positions match TRBD1. The length of the CDR3 is 15 residues. Germline CDR1 is LNHDA and CDR2 is SQIVND (reference sequence). V lost 8 bases to trimming and J lost 4 bases; unmatched junction nucleotides: 7. The whole variable domain, remainder taken from reference TRBV19 and TRBJ2-1, is DGGITQSPKYLFRKEGQNVTLSCEQNLNHDAMYWYRQDPGQGLRLIYYSQIVNDFQKGDIAEGYSVSREKKESFPLTVTSAQKNPTAFYLCASQSGTGGYNEQFFGPGTRLTVL.

J is TRBJ2-1 and V is TRBV9; 8 bases match TRBD2. The CDR3 is 16 residues long. The germline gives CDR1 SGDLS, CDR2 YYNGEE. Losses at the gene ends were 0 bases for V and 4 bases for J; bases not matched to a gene: 6. CDR3 loop: CASSVGGSGVYNEQFF. CDR3 nucleotides: TGTGCCAGCAGCGTAGGGGGTAGCGGGGTGTACAATGAGCAGTTCTTC. Looking up the rest from reference TRBV9 and TRBJ2-1 gives the full variable domain: DSGVTQTPKHLITATGQRVTLRCSPRSGDLSVYWYQQSLDQGLQFLIQYYNGEERAKGNILERFSAQQFPDLHSELNLSSLELGDSALYFCASSVGGSGVYNEQFFGPGTRLTVL.

The chain recombines TRBV15 with TRBJ1-5; D gene unclear. Germline V gene lookup returns CDR1 LNHNV and CDR2 YYDKDF (reference sequence). The CDR3 is 14 amino acids. V was pared by 5 bases and J by 2 bases, with 10 bases between. The CDR3 loop is CATSLAGGNQPQHF. CDR3 sequence (DNA): TGTGCCACCAGCCTTGCAGGAGGCAATCAGCCCCAGCATTTT.